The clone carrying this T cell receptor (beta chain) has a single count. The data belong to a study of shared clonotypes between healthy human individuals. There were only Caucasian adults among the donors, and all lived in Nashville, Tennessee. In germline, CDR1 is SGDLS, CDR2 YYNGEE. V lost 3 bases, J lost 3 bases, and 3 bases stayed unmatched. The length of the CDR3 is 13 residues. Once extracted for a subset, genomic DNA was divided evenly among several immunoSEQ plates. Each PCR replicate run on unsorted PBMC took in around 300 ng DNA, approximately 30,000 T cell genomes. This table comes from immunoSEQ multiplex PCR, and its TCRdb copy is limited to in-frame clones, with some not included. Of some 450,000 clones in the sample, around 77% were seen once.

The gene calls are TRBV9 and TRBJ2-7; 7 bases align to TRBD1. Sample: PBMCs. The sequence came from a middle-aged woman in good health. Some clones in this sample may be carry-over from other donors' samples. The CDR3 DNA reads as TGTGCCAGCAGCGCCCGACAGGGCTACGAGCAGTACTTC. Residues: CASSARQGYEQYF.